Shown below are 20 T cell receptor beta chains from a single sample sequenced in a study of OX40 agonist ivuxolimab in advanced cancers. The table came from immunoSEQ multiplex PCR; TCRdb's copy has only in-frame clones and leaves some out. The data hold about 73,000 clones, with more than 85% observed a single time. Sequenced material: CD4+ or CD8+ T cells sorted from blood, taken in a trial of the OX40 agonist ivuxolimab. Receptor source: an adult with an advanced solid tumor such as melanoma, head and neck, liver or kidney cancer.

This clone was recorded once. This chain connects TRBV11-2 to TRBJ1-1; TRBD1 matches at 7 bases. The junction had 6 bases not matched to a gene; V was cut back by 0 bases and J by 11 bases. Germline assignment: CDR1 SGHAT and CDR2 FQNNGV. The CDR3 totals 13 residues. The CDR3 loop is CASSLETGLGAFF. The CDR3 DNA reads as TGTGCCAGCAGCTTAGAGACAGGGCTGGGGGCTTTCTTT.

The J gene is TRBJ1-4, the V gene TRBV10-2; 7 bases are shared with TRBD1. CDR1 is WSHSY and CDR2 is SAAADI in the germline V gene. Trimming took 7 bases from V and 7 from J; bases not matched to a gene: 6. CDR3 length equals 13 residues. The CDR3 coding sequence is TGCGCCAGCACTCCCACAGGGGCTGAAAAACTGTTTTTT. Its translation is CASTPTGAEKLFF.

The gene calls are TRBV9 and TRBJ2-3, with a weak D call TRBD2 (6 bases). The V gene lost 0 bases and the J gene lost 7 bases, with 9 bases spanning the gap. Germline V gives CDR1 SGDLS, CDR2 YYNGEE. This CDR3 has 13 residues. DNA of the CDR3: TGTGCCAGCAGCGTAGGAGGAGGGAATACGCAGTATTTT. This codes for CASSVGGGNTQYF.

The chain employs TRBV7-9 and TRBJ1-5; the match to TRBD1 covers 9 bases. V lost 3 bases and J lost 4; bases outside the gene matches: 4. Per germline, CDR1 SEHNR and CDR2 FQNEAQ (reference sequence). This CDR3 has 15 amino acids. The CDR3 nucleotides read TGTGCCAGCAGCTTGGGGACAGGGAGGAATCAGCCCCAGCATTTT. Amino acids: CASSLGTGRNQPQHF.

This clone was recorded a few times. The chain has TRBV4-2 and TRBJ2-7; 9 positions agree with TRBD1. With V trimmed by 0 bases and J by 4 bases, 4 bases remained unmatched. Germline CDR1 is LGHNA and CDR2 is YNFKEQ. This CDR3 is 15 amino acids long. CDR3 amino acids: CASSQEAGTGYEQYF. DNA for the CDR3: TGTGCCAGCAGCCAAGAGGCCGGGACAGGGTACGAGCAGTACTTC.

The gene calls are TRBV5-6 and TRBJ2-3, with D uncertain. The CDR3 contains 15 residues. Germline CDR1 is SGHDT and CDR2 is YYEEEE. Trimming shortened V by 3 bases and J by 0 bases, and 11 bases separated the two germline ends. Written as DNA, the CDR3 is TGTGCCAGCAGCTCTTTGGCCCGAAGCACAGATACGCAGTATTTT. This sequence encodes CASSSLARSTDTQYF.

This rearrangement joins TRBV6-5 to TRBJ1-1; tentative D call: TRBD1 (6 bases). The CDR3 has 13 amino acids. Per the germline V gene, CDR1 is MNHEY and CDR2 is SVGAGI. V gave up 4 bases and J gave up 4 bases, with 10 bases separating them. The DNA of the CDR3 is TGTGCCAGCAGTTCCACAGGGACCACTGAAGCTTTCTTT. Encoded protein: CASSSTGTTEAFF.

V usage is TRBV11-2 and J usage is TRBJ2-7, with a tentative D call TRBD2 (6 bases). This CDR3 has 12 residues. V was trimmed by 5 bases and J by 12 bases, leaving 17 bases between them. CDR1 and CDR2 (germline): SGHAT, FQNNGV. DNA of the CDR3: TGTGCCAGCAGCGAGACGGGGGAGCGGAGGTACTTC. Residues: CASSETGERRYF.

This clone showed up just once. The chain is built from TRBV6-5 and TRBJ1-1; D not resolved. V was pared by 6 bases and J by 0 bases, with 8 bases between. The CDR3 has 13 residues. In germline, CDR1 is MNHEY, CDR2 SVGAGI. This chain's CDR3 is CASRAYMNTEAFF. The CDR3, as DNA: TGTGCCAGCAGGGCGTATATGAACACTGAAGCTTTCTTT.

CDR3: CASTRGGLLGYTF. The DNA for the CDR3 is TGTGCCAGCACTCGAGGTGGGCTGTTGGGCTACACCTTC. V is TRBV9 and J is TRBJ1-2; the D is unclear. The ends were cut back, 6 bases at V and 8 bases at J, with 17 bases in the middle. The CDR3 runs 13 residues. The germline V gene encodes CDR1 SGDLS and CDR2 YYNGEE.

The CDR3 loop reads CASSLLESSYEQYF. CDR3 bases: TGTGCCAGCAGCTTGTTGGAGAGCTCCTACGAGCAGTACTTC. V and J are TRBV5-4 and TRBJ2-7; no firm D call. Germline CDR1 is SGHNT and CDR2 is YYREEE (reference sequence). The V end was cut by 1 base, the J end by 0 bases, with 8 bases between. The CDR3 runs to 14 residues.

The V call is TRBV23-1, the J call TRBJ2-5; 9 positions agree with TRBD2. TRBV23-1 is designated an ORF whose function remains uncertain. This CDR3 is 16 amino acids long. The V gene end was trimmed by 10 bases and the J gene end by 1 base; junction bases not matched to a gene: 13. In DNA form, the CDR3 reads TGCGCCAACACCGTGCGGGGGGGCCGCGTCCAAGAGACCCAGTACTTC. Amino acid sequence: CANTVRGGRVQETQYF.

The CDR3 nucleotides are TGTGCCTGGAGTCACGGGGGCACAGATACGCAGTATTTT. Protein: CAWSHGGTDTQYF. The chain couples TRBV30 to TRBJ2-3; a weak D match, TRBD2 (5 bases). This CDR3 comprises 13 residues. V lost 2 bases to trimming and J lost 1 base, with 7 bases between them. Germline loops: CDR1 GTSNPN, CDR2 SVGIG (reference sequence).

The CDR3 here is CATLAGGDTDTQYF. Here the CDR3 DNA reads TGTGCCACCTTAGCGGGGGGGGACACAGATACGCAGTATTTT. This sequence joins TRBV19 and TRBJ2-3, with 11 nucleotides matching TRBD2. V trimming: 10 bases; J trimming: 2 bases; junction bases outside the gene matches: 5. Per the germline V gene, CDR1 is LNHDA and CDR2 is SQIVND (reference sequence). CDR3 length: 14 residues.

This chain uses TRBV30 with TRBJ1-2; weak D call: TRBD1 (6 bases). The germline CDR1 and CDR2 sequences are GTSNPN and SVGIG (reference sequence). The V gene lost 1 base and the J gene lost 7 bases, with 16 bases spanning the gap. The CDR3 consists of 14 residues. Here the CDR3 reads CAWSDRGLFGGYTF. The CDR3 DNA follows: TGTGCCTGGAGTGATCGGGGGCTCTTCGGTGGCTACACCTTC.

The chain has TRBV12-2 and TRBJ2-5; the table names TRBD2, a call not compared with the DNA. TRBV12-2 is marked as a pseudogene. The CDR3 runs to 15 residues. CDR3 nucleotides: TGTGCAAGTCGCAGGGAGGATGTCCGGGGAGAGACCCAGTACTTC. Translating it yields CASRREDVRGETQYF.

The V call is TRBV5-6, the J call TRBJ2-7, with 9 bases that match TRBD1. CDR1 SGHDT and CDR2 YYEEEE come from the germline V gene. V was clipped by 4 bases and J by 4 bases; unmatched bases: 6. The CDR3 has 14 amino acids. CDR3 protein: CASSRGTGLYEQYF. DNA for the CDR3: TGTGCCAGCAGCAGAGGGACAGGGTTGTACGAGCAGTACTTC.

The chain recombines TRBV27 with TRBJ2-5; D not resolved. CDR1 and CDR2 from the germline V gene are MNHEY and SMNVEV (reference sequence). The germline V and J ends were trimmed by 3 bases and 1 base, with 21 bases remaining between them. The CDR3 length is 18 residues. For the CDR3, the DNA is TGTGCCAGCAGTTTCCTGGTAGGAGACCGCCCGGTCCAAGAGACCCAGTACTTC. Translated, it gives CASSFLVGDRPVQETQYF.

The V call is TRBV28, the J call TRBJ2-7; D possibly corresponds to TRBD1 (5 bases). The CDR3 loop spans 14 amino acids. Germline loops: CDR1 MDHEN, CDR2 SYDVKM. V was pared by 8 bases and J by 1 base, with 15 bases between. The CDR3 DNA sequence: TGTGCCAGCTCCCACCAGGGCTCGTCCTACGAGCAGTACTTC. Translation gives CASSHQGSSYEQYF.

This rearrangement joins TRBV27 to TRBJ2-1; a weak D match, TRBD1 (6 bases). From germline, CDR1 is MNHEY and CDR2 SMNVEV (reference sequence). Trimming took off 5 bases at V and 4 bases at J, with 21 bases between the two ends. The CDR3 is made up of 17 amino acids. As DNA, the CDR3 is TGTGCCAGCAGTGAGGTGGTGGGGGCCCCGGATTACAATGAGCAGTTCTTC. This encodes CASSEVVGAPDYNEQFF.